The 13 T cell receptor beta chains below were found in one sample sequenced in a study of T cells in women clearing cervical HPV infection. Repertoires were generated with immunoSEQ multiplex PCR, while TCRdb's copy carries only in-frame clones and drops some. With 25,000 to 30,000 clones in the sample, the ten largest clones hold 3.7%. Sequenced: blood buffy coat. These receptors were taken from a woman between 18 and 69 years old with a cervical HPV16 infection that either progressed to CIN3+ or cleared (not recorded which).

In regard to this clone: The observed sequence ends 3 residues before the CDR3 terminus, with the missing tail filled in from the germline J gene. V gene TRBV7-2 combines with J gene TRBJ2-1; tentatively, D is TRBD1 (6 bases). V gave up 2 bases and J gave up 7 bases, with 15 bases separating them. Germline V gives CDR1 SGHTA, CDR2 FQGNSA. The CDR3 has 15 residues. The CDR3 loop is CASSLNRVRVNEQFF. CDR3 bases read: TGTGCCAGCAGCTTAAACAGGGTTAGAGTAAATGAG.

A note on this clone: The CDR3 end lies 3 residues beyond the end of the read and is filled in from the germline J gene. V and J are TRBV5-1 and TRBJ1-1; D might be TRBD1 (5 bases). The CDR3 is made up of 13 amino acids. Germline assignment: CDR1 SGHRS and CDR2 YFSETQ. V was pared by 3 bases and J by 1 base, with 7 bases between. CDR3 DNA (partial): TGCGCCAGCAGCTCCCAGGGGAACACTGAA. Its protein product is CASSSQGNTE. In full, the CDR3 reads CASSSQGNTEAFF.

Points on this clone: The CDR3 end lies 3 residues beyond the end of the read and is filled in from the germline J gene. The J gene is TRBJ1-1, the V gene TRBV19; perhaps TRBD1 as D (6 bases). Germline V gene sequence: CDR1 LNHDA, CDR2 SQIVND (reference sequence). This CDR3 spans 15 amino acids. The V end was cut by 6 bases, the J end by 3 bases, with 17 bases between. The covered CDR3 bases are TGTGCCAGTAGAGGACATCGGGGGGCTGACACTGAA. Protein sequence: CASRGHRGADTE. The entire CDR3 sequence reads CASRGHRGADTEAFF.

Notes on this clone: With the read ending 3 residues before the CDR3 end, the germline J gene is used to fill in that end. This chain uses TRBV20-1 with TRBJ2-5; 7 bases align to TRBD1. Germline V gives CDR1 DFQATT, CDR2 SNEGSKA (reference sequence). After removal of 7 bases from V and 1 base from J, the junction contained 0 bases not matched to a gene. The CDR3 sequence is 11 residues long. The CDR3 loop reads CSGQGQETQYF. Incomplete CDR3 DNA: TGCAGTGGACAGGGCCAAGAGACC.

This clone is classed as medium-sized by frequency. The read halts 3 residues ahead of the CDR3 end, with the missing end drawn from the germline J gene. V and J are TRBV7-3 and TRBJ2-7, with TRBD2 as a possible D gene (6 bases). The V gene's germline CDR1 is SGHTA and CDR2 FQGTGA. The CDR3 consists of 18 residues. Trimming cost V 6 bases and J 0 bases, with 24 bases left between them. CDR3 bases read: TGTGCCAGCAGTACCCAGAACCTCCGGGACTGGACCTCCTACGAG. It encodes CASSTQNLRDWTSYE. The CDR3 as a whole reads CASSTQNLRDWTSYEQYF.

On this clone itself: The CDR3 extends 3 residues past the end of the read, so its final part is completed from the germline J gene. This chain joins TRBV2 and TRBJ1-2; D may be TRBD1 (5 bases). The CDR3 spans 15 residues. The ends were cut back, 1 base at V and 4 bases at J, with 13 bases in the middle. The V gene's germline CDR1 is SNHLY and CDR2 FYNNEI. CDR3 sequence reads: CASSEVQGTIYGYTF. Partial CDR3 DNA: TGTGCCAGCAGTGAAGTTCAGGGAACGATCTATGGC.

A note on this clone: The read ends 3 residues early relative to the CDR3; the germline J gene fills the gap. The genes are TRBV5-1 and TRBJ2-6; 8 positions match TRBD1. This CDR3 region has 18 residues. With V trimmed by 4 bases and J by 0 bases, 9 bases remained unmatched. Germline V CDR1 and CDR2: SGHRS, YFSETQ. The CDR3 DNA, read in part, is TGCGCCAGCAGCCCCGGACAGGGCCCCGCCTCTGGGGCCAACGTC. Amino acids: CASSPGQGPASGANV. The whole CDR3 protein is CASSPGQGPASGANVLTF.

The DNA read from the CDR3 is TGCAGTCCGACTAGCGGGGGGGGTGAG. Its translation is CSPTSGGGE. The whole CDR3 reads CSPTSGGGEQFF. The chain is built from TRBV20-1 and TRBJ2-1; TRBD2 aligns across 14 bases. The read gets to within 3 residues of the CDR3 end, and the germline J gene fills in the rest. Germline loops: CDR1 DFQATT, CDR2 SNEGSKA (reference sequence). The ends lost 8 bases at V and 9 bases at J; junction bases unmatched: 3. The CDR3 is 12 amino acids.

With respect to this clone: The CDR3 end is not reached by the read, which stops 3 residues before it; the germline J gene fills it in. The chain links TRBV19 to TRBJ1-2, with TRBD1 as a possible D gene (5 bases). Germline V gene sequence: CDR1 LNHDA, CDR2 SQIVND (reference sequence). Trimming removed 6 bases at V and 5 bases at J, with 13 bases between. This CDR3 contains 13 residues. The DNA read from the CDR3 is TGTGCCAGTAGCCCGCGGGGGAGGTATGGC. This encodes CASSPRGRYG. The whole CDR3 sequence is CASSPRGRYGYTF. Full variable domain (missing parts from reference TRBV19 and TRBJ1-2): DGGITQSPKYLFRKEGQNVTLSCEQNLNHDAMYWYRQDPGQGLRLIYYSQIVNDFQKGDIAEGYSVSREKKESFPLTVTSAQKNPTAFYLCASSPRGRYGYTFGSGTRLTVV.

On this clone itself: Read sequence stops 3 residues before the CDR3 end, and the germline J gene provides the missing end. The chain employs TRBV4-2 and TRBJ2-7; 8 nucleotides match TRBD2. V shed 4 bases, J shed 2 bases, and the junction held 10 bases outside the gene matches. Germline values: CDR1 LGHNA, CDR2 YNFKEQ. The CDR3 has 16 residues. This CDR3 is CASSPQGAGGPYEQYF. The CDR3 DNA, read in part, is TGTGCCAGCAGCCCCCAAGGCGCGGGGGGTCCCTACGAG.

Note on this clone: The read is 3 residues too short to cover the CDR3 end, so that end is filled in from the germline J gene. The chain couples TRBV11-3 to TRBJ2-2, with 7 nucleotides matching TRBD1. V gave up 5 bases and J gave up 7 bases; unmatched junction bases: 4. The CDR3 contains 13 residues. Germline CDR1 SGHNT, CDR2 YENEEA. The CDR3 bases that were read are TGTGCCAGCAGCCTGGGACAGATCGGGGAG. Protein sequence: CASSLGQIGE. The entire CDR3 protein is CASSLGQIGELFF.

Comment on this clone: Coverage ceases 3 residues before the CDR3 finishes, and the germline J gene fills in the end. The chain uses TRBV7-6 and TRBJ1-1, with TRBD1 as a possible D gene (6 bases). V lost 1 base to trimming and J lost 0 bases, with 18 bases between them. The CDR3 has 18 amino acids. Germline V gives CDR1 SGHVS, CDR2 FNYEAQ. The DNA read from the CDR3 is TGTGCCAGCAGCTTAGGCATAATCGGACAGTCCCTGAACACTGAA. Translation gives CASSLGIIGQSLNTE. The full CDR3 protein is CASSLGIIGQSLNTEAFF.

As regards this clone: The CDR3 end is not reached by the read, which stops 3 residues before it; the germline J gene fills it in. The chain carries TRBV7-2 and TRBJ2-5, with 7 bases aligning to TRBD2. This CDR3 is built from 15 residues. The junction had 12 bases not matched to a gene; V was cut back by 5 bases and J by 6 bases. Germline V gives CDR1 SGHTA, CDR2 FQGNSA. CDR3: CASSPTGGRTKTQYF. The DNA read from the CDR3 is TGTGCCAGCAGCCCTACGGGGGGAAGGACGAAGACC.